A selection of T cell receptor beta chains follows, all from one sample in a study of PD-1 blockade in classical Hodgkin lymphoma. TCRdb's copy holds only in-frame clones and misses some; the assay was immunoSEQ multiplex PCR. The data hold roughly 7,200 clones, with 70% to 80% observed a single time. The sequencing here drew on CD4+ T cells from blood, taken at baseline. The receptors come from a human donor with classical Hodgkin lymphoma. The CDR3 runs from the conserved cysteine through the conserved F or W. D genes are given only for firm matches. The size of a clone is reported for some rows only, either as once, few or many, or as a class for expanded clones.

V gene,clone size,J gene,D gene,CDR3 DNA,CDR3 protein
TRBV11-3,NA,TRBJ2-2,TRBD2,TGTGCCAGCCGCGGGAGGAACACCGGGGAGCTGTTTTTT,CASRGRNTGELFF
TRBV19,NA,TRBJ1-6,NA,TGTGCCAGCACGGACGGAGGGGGAAGATTGGGATCACCCCTCCACTTT,CASTDGGGRLGSPLHF
TRBV11-2,NA,TRBJ2-5,NA,TGTGCCAGCAGCTCCGGGACACGCTCTTGGGAGACCCAGTACTTC,CASSSGTRSWETQYF
TRBV5-1,NA,TRBJ2-2,TRBD1,TGCGCCAGCAGCCCCCGACAGGGTCGTACCGGGGAGCTGTTTTTT,CASSPRQGRTGELFF
TRBV5-4,few,TRBJ1-1,TRBD1,TGTGCCAGCAGCTTGGGGACTCGGGACAGGGATAAACAAGCTTTCTTT,CASSLGTRDRDKQAFF
TRBV5-1,NA,TRBJ1-2,TRBD1,TGCGCCAGCAGCTTGGCCGGGACAGGGGGTGGCTACACCTTC,CASSLAGTGGGYTF
TRBV5-1,NA,TRBJ1-2,TRBD1,TGCGCCAGCAGCTTGAGGGGGCATGGCTACACCTTC,CASSLRGHGYTF
TRBV14,NA,TRBJ2-1,TRBD2,TGTGCCAGCAGCCAAGGGTTCGGGACTAGCGGGTTCACCTACAATGAGCAGTTCTTC,CASSQGFGTSGFTYNEQFF
TRBV28,NA,TRBJ2-5,TRBD2,TGTGCCAGCAGCCTCGGGGGGGCCTTACAAGAGACCCAGTACTTC,CASSLGGALQETQYF
TRBV4-1,NA,TRBJ1-4,NA,TGCGCCAGCAGCCAAGATGAGAATGGTGTTAATGAAAAACTGTTTTTT,CASSQDENGVNEKLFF
TRBV30,NA,TRBJ2-2,NA,TGTGCCTGGAGTGGGCGGGTCCTTTACGGGGAGCTGTTTTTT,CAWSGRVLYGELFF
TRBV5-1,NA,TRBJ2-1,NA,TGCGCCAGCAGCTTGGGGTCGGGGACCTACAATGAGCAGTTCTTC,CASSLGSGTYNEQFF
TRBV2,NA,TRBJ2-7,TRBD2,TGTGCCAGCAGTGGTGGGGCGGGAGGGCCTAGGGAGCAGTACTTC,CASSGGAGGPREQYF
TRBV19,once,TRBJ2-4,NA,TGTGCCAGTGGTGGGACGGATGGTTTAGCCAAAAACATTCAGTACTTC,CASGGTDGLAKNIQYF
TRBV6-5,NA,TRBJ1-2,TRBD1,TGTGCCAGCAGGATAGACAGGGACTATGGCTACACCTTC,CASRIDRDYGYTF
TRBV25-1,few,TRBJ2-7,NA,TGTGCCAGCAGTGAATGGTCCGACCTCTACGAGCAGTACTTC,CASSEWSDLYEQYF
TRBV18,NA,TRBJ1-1,NA,TGTGCCAGCTCACCACAGGGGGTGAACACTGAAGCTTTCTTT,CASSPQGVNTEAFF
TRBV11-2,NA,TRBJ1-6,NA,TGTGCCAGCAGCTTGGGCCGGGTTCTCAATTCACCCCTCCACTTT,CASSLGRVLNSPLHF
TRBV10-1,NA,TRBJ2-5,NA,TGCGCCAGCAGTGAGTCGGGGAGGGAGACCCAGTACTTC,CASSESGRETQYF
TRBV2,NA,TRBJ1-5,NA,TGTGCCAGCAGTGCCCAGAGCAATCAGCCCCAGCATTTT,CASSAQSNQPQHF
TRBV5-5,once,TRBJ1-2,NA,TGTGCCAGCAGCTTGGTGGGGGGGGCCTATGGCTACACCTTC,CASSLVGGAYGYTF
TRBV19,few,TRBJ2-3,TRBD2,TGTGCCAGTAGGACCCTTAGCGGGAGCACAGATACGCAGTATTTT,CASRTLSGSTDTQYF
TRBV11-2,NA,TRBJ2-3,NA,TGTGCCAGCAGCTTAGATGGTTTGGGCCCGGATACGCAGTATTTT,CASSLDGLGPDTQYF
TRBV2,NA,TRBJ2-2,TRBD1,TGTGCCAGCAGTGCTCGCCGGGACAGGGTGTCTGACACCGGGGAGCTGTTTTTT,CASSARRDRVSDTGELFF
TRBV9,NA,TRBJ2-5,TRBD2,TGTGCCAGCAGCCTCGGGGGGGGTAGGGAGACCCAGTACTTC,CASSLGGGRETQYF
TRBV15,NA,TRBJ1-4,NA,TGTGCCACCAGCAGAGTCGGGTCAACTAATGAAAAACTGTTTTTT,CATSRVGSTNEKLFF
TRBV7-8,NA,TRBJ2-5,NA,TGTGCCAGCAGCTCCCCCAGCGGGCAAGAGACCCAGTACTTC,CASSSPSGQETQYF
TRBV5-6,NA,TRBJ2-7,NA,TGTGCCAGCAGCCCTACCCCCCGGGACAACTACGAGCAGTACTTC,CASSPTPRDNYEQYF
TRBV5-5,NA,TRBJ1-5,NA,TGTGCCAGCAGCTTCGCGTTGAGCAGTGTACGGCATATCGGTCAGCCCCAGCATTTT,CASSFALSSVRHIGQPQHF
TRBV4-3,NA,TRBJ2-7,TRBD2,TGCGCCAGCAGTAGGACTAGCGGCTACGAGCAGTACTTC,CASSRTSGYEQYF
TRBV15,NA,TRBJ2-4,NA,TGTGCCACCAGCAGAGATAGTCTGCAGACCAAAAACATTCAGTACTTC,CATSRDSLQTKNIQYF
TRBV7-9,once,TRBJ2-5,TRBD2,TGTGCCAGCAGCTTTTTTACTAGCGGGCCCAAAGGGCAGACCCAGTACTTC,CASSFFTSGPKGQTQYF
TRBV21-1,NA,TRBJ2-2,NA,TGTGCCAGCGGCCAGTCCAGCGTGAACACCGGGGAGCTGTTTTTT,CASGQSSVNTGELFF
TRBV6-1,NA,TRBJ1-2,NA,TGTGCCAGCAGTGAAACTGACAATAACTATGGCTACACCTTC,CASSETDNNYGYTF
TRBV27,NA,TRBJ2-5,NA,TGTGCCAGCAGAGCCACGCGGGGCACACTGACCCAGTACTTC,CASRATRGTLTQYF
TRBV11-2,NA,TRBJ2-3,NA,TGTGCCAGCAGCTTTTATCCCGGCAGTGCCTCTGCGTCGGATACGCAGTATTTT,CASSFYPGSASASDTQYF
TRBV5-1,NA,TRBJ2-2,TRBD1,TGCGCCAGCAGCCGGACAGGGTCTGACACCGGGGAGCTGTTTTTT,CASSRTGSDTGELFF
TRBV2,few,TRBJ2-7,NA,TGTGCCAGCAGTGAAGTCCACGAGCAGTACTTC,CASSEVHEQYF
TRBV6-5,NA,TRBJ2-7,TRBD2,TGTGCCAGCAGGACGATAGCGGGCCTCTCCTACGAGCAGTACTTC,CASRTIAGLSYEQYF
TRBV30,NA,TRBJ2-5,NA,TGTGCCGGGGGTAGTGAGGAGACCCAGTACTTC,CAGGSEETQYF
TRBV11-2,few,TRBJ2-7,NA,TGTGCCAGCAGCTTCCTTGCGGGCTCCTACGAGCAGTACTTC,CASSFLAGSYEQYF